This T cell receptor beta chain stems from a study of OX40 agonist ivuxolimab in advanced cancers. For the study at large: Patients were treated with ivuxolimab, an agonistic anti-OX40 (CD134) antibody. The diagnoses of dose-escalation patients were hepatocellular carcinoma, melanoma, renal cell or head and neck cancer. Study-wide results and limits: CD4+ and CD8+ blood T cells expanded clonally by week 6 at 0.1 to 3.0 mg/kg. Expanded clones belonging to CD8+ T cells outnumbered, on average, those of CD4+.

This clone showed up just a few times. The antigen is undetermined. The CDR3 totals 14 residues. V was trimmed by 0 bases and J by 4 bases, leaving 7 bases between them. Germline CDR1 reads LGHNA; CDR2 reads YSLEER. Assay: immunoSEQ multiplex PCR; the TCRdb copy retains only in-frame clones and omits some. The sample comprises around 60,000 clones, around 79% of which are singletons, and roughly 10% rests with the top ten. This clonotype was sampled from an adult with an advanced solid tumor such as melanoma, head and neck, liver or kidney cancer. This sequence joins TRBV4-3 and TRBJ2-1; D is ambiguous. Sequencing used CD4+ or CD8+ T cells sorted from blood, obtained in a trial of the OX40 agonist ivuxolimab. CDR3 amino acids: CASSQDLWYNEQFF. CDR3 nucleotides: TGCGCCAGCAGCCAAGATCTCTGGTACAATGAGCAGTTCTTC.